This entry lists 5 T cell receptor beta chains sequenced from one sample in a study of blood T cell repertoires in COVID-19. Clones were sequenced by immunoSEQ multiplex PCR, and TCRdb holds only the in-frame ones, with some missing. The sample records a few hundred thousand clones, around 92% being singletons. Specimen: PBMCs or T cells enriched from blood (not recorded which). These receptors were collected from a woman between 50 and 59 years old who had been exposed to COVID-19.

This chain uses TRBV5-5 with TRBJ1-2; 7 bases fit TRBD1. Germline CDR1 and CDR2: SGHKS and YYEKEE (reference sequence). This CDR3 comprises 13 residues. The J segment lost 8 bases and the V segment lost 4 bases, leaving 8 bases of the junction unmatched. The CDR3: CASSARQGGGYTF. The CDR3 DNA reads as TGTGCCAGCAGCGCTCGACAGGGTGGCGGCTACACCTTC.

The chain links TRBV4-1 to TRBJ1-1; D is possibly TRBD1 (6 bases). The CDR3 runs 13 residues. Looked up from germline, CDR1 is MGHRA and CDR2 is YSYEKL. The V and J ends lost 3 bases and 11 bases respectively, with 16 bases between them. CDR3 sequence: CASSQQGRALAFF. The CDR3 DNA follows: TGCGCCAGCAGCCAGCAGGGGCGGGCGTTGGCTTTCTTT.

The chain employs TRBV5-1 and TRBJ2-7; 7 bases are a match to TRBD1. The V gene's germline CDR1 is SGHRS and CDR2 YFSETQ. J gave up 2 bases and V 4 bases, and 6 bases lay outside the gene matches. The CDR3 totals 14 residues. The CDR3 DNA is TGCGCCAGCAGCCCCCGGGACAGCGCCTACGAGCAGTACTTC. It translates to CASSPRDSAYEQYF.

This rearrangement joins TRBV6-5 to TRBJ1-5; D possibly corresponds to TRBD1 (6 bases). Germline loops: CDR1 MNHEY, CDR2 SVGAGI. This CDR3 is built from 13 residues. V was clipped by 6 bases and J by 4 bases, with 10 bases between them. The CDR3 is CASRGGGNQPQHF. In nucleotides, the CDR3 is TGTGCCAGCAGAGGGGGGGGAAATCAGCCCCAGCATTTT.

This sequence joins TRBV25-1 and TRBJ2-1, with TRBD2 matching 8 bases. CDR3 size: 14 residues. The J segment lost 6 bases and the V segment lost 4 bases, leaving 5 bases of the junction unmatched. From germline, CDR1 is MGHDK and CDR2 SYGVNS. In DNA form, the CDR3 reads TGTGCCAGCAGTGTAGTCGGGGGGGGCAATGAGCAGTTCTTC. Protein product: CASSVVGGGNEQFF. Combining the CDR3 with reference TRBV25-1 and TRBJ2-1 gives the whole variable domain EADIYQTPRYLVIGTGKKITLECSQTMGHDKMYWYQQDPGMELHLIHYSYGVNSTEKGDLSSESTVSRIRTEHFPLTLESARPSHTSQYLCASSVVGGGNEQFFGPGTRLTVL.